This T cell receptor (beta chain) was recovered during a study of CD8+ T cells in alopecia areata. CDR1 and CDR2 (germline): SEHNR, FQNEAQ (reference sequence). V was cut by 5 bases and J by 5 bases, with 18 bases left in between. The CDR3 consists of 15 residues. RNA, once extracted, was reverse transcribed into cDNA for use as the sequencing template. Some clones are missing from TCRdb's copy, which holds only in-frame ones; the method was immunoSEQ multiplex PCR. This sample carries 120,000 to 150,000 clones, around 86% of them seen once, and the ten largest clones take roughly 16%. Here the sequenced sample was CD8+ T cells sorted from blood, taken at week 0. The TCR was taken from a human donor with alopecia areata. The chain combines TRBV7-9 with TRBJ2-5; unclear D gene. In DNA, the CDR3 is TGTGCCAGCAGCCCAGAGACTGCTGGTGAGGAGACCCAGTACTTC. Translating it yields CASSPETAGEETQYF.